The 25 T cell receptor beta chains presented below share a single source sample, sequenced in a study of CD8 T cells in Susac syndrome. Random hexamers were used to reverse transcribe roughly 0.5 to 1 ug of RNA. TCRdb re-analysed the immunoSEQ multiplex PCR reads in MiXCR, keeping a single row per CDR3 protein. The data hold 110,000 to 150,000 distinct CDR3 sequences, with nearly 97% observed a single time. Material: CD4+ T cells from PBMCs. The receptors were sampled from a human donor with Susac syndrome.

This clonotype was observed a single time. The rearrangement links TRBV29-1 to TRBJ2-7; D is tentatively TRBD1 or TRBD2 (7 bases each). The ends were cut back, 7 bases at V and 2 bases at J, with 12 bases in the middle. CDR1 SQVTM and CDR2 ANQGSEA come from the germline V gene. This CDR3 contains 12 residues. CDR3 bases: TGCAGCGCCCAGGGGGGGACCTACGAGCAGTACTTC. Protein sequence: CSAQGGTYEQYF.

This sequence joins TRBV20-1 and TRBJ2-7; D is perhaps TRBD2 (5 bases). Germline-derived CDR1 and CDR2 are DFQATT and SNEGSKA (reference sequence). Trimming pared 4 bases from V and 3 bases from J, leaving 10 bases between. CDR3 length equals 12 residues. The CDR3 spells CSATEGFYEQYF. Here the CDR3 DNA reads TGCAGTGCTACAGAGGGCTTCTACGAGCAGTACTTC.

The CDR3 DNA reads TGCAGTGCTCCCCGGAAGTCAGCGGGTGAGCAGTTCTTC. It codes for CSAPRKSAGEQFF. This chain connects TRBV20-1 to TRBJ2-1; D possibly corresponds to TRBD2 (6 bases). This CDR3 comprises 13 residues. Between the trimmed V and J ends, which lost 5 bases and 9 bases, there was a span of 17 bases. Germline CDR1 and CDR2: DFQATT and SNEGSKA (reference sequence).

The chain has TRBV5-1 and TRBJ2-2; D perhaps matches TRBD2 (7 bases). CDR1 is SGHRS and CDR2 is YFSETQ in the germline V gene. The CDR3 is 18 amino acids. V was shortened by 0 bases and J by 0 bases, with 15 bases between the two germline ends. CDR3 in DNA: TGCGCCAGCAGCTTGGAGAGCGGGACACCCCCGAACACCGGGGAGCTGTTTTTT. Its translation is CASSLESGTPPNTGELFF.

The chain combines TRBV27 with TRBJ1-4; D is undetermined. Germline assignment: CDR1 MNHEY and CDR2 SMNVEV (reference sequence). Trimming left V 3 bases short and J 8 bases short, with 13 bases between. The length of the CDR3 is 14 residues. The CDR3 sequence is CASSFQGSQEKLFF. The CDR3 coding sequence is TGTGCCAGCAGTTTCCAAGGTTCCCAGGAAAAACTGTTTTTT.

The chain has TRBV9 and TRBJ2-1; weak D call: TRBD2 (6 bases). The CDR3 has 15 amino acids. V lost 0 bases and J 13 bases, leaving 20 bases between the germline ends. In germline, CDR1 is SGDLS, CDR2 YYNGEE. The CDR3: CASSVVGLATTVQFF. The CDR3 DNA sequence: TGTGCCAGCAGCGTAGTTGGTCTAGCGACCACCGTCCAGTTCTTC.

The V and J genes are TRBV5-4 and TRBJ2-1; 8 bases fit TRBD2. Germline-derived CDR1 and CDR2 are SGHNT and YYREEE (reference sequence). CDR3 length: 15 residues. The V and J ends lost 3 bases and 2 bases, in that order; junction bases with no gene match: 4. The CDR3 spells CASSSSGGPYNEQFF. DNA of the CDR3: TGTGCCAGCAGCTCCAGCGGGGGACCCTACAATGAGCAGTTCTTC.

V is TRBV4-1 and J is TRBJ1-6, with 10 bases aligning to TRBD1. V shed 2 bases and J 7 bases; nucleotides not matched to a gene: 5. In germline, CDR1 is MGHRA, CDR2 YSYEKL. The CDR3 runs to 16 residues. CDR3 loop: CASSQPRQGANSPLHF. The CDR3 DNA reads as TGCGCCAGCAGCCAACCGCGACAGGGGGCGAATTCACCCCTCCACTTT.

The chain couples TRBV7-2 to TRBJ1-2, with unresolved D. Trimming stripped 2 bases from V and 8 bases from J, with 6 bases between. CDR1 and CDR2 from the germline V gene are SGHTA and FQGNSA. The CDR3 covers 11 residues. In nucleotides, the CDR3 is TGTGCCAGCAGCTTACTTGGGGGCTACACCTTC. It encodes CASSLLGGYTF.

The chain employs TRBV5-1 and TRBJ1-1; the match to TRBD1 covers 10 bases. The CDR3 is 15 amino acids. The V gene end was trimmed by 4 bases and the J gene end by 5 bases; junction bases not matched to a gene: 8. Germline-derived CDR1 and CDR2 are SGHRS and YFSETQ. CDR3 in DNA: TGCGCCAGCAGCGGGTCGGGACAGGGGCGGACTGAAGCTTTCTTT. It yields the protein CASSGSGQGRTEAFF.

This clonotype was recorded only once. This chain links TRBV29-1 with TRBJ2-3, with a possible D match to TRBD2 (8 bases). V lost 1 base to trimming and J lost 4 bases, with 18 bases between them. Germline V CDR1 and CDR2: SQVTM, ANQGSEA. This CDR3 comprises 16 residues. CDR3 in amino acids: CSVEAPGGGRADTQYF. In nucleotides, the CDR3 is TGCAGCGTTGAAGCCCCGGGAGGGGGCAGAGCAGATACGCAGTATTTT.

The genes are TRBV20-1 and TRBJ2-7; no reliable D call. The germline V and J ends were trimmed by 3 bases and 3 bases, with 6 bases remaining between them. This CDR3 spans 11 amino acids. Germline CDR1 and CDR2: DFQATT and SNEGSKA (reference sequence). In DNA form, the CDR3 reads TGCAGTGCTAGTCAGCACTACGAGCAGTACTTC. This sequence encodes CSASQHYEQYF.

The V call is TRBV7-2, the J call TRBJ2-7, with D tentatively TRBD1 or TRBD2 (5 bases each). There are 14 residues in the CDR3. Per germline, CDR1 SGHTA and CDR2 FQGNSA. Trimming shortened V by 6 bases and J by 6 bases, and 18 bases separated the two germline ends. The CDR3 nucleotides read TGTGCCAGCAGTCGAAATAGTCGGGACGCCGAGCAGTACTTC. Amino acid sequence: CASSRNSRDAEQYF.

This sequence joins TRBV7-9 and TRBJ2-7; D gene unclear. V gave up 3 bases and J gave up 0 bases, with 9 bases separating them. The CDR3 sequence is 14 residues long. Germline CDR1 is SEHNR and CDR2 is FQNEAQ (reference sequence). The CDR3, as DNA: TGTGCCAGCAGCTTCGATAAGAGCTCCTACGAGCAGTACTTC. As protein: CASSFDKSSYEQYF. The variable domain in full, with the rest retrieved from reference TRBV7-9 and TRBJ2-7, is DTGVSQNPRHKITKRGQNVTFRCDPISEHNRLYWYRQTLGQGPEFLTYFQNEAQLEKSRLLSDRFSAERPKGSFSTLEIQRTEQGDSAMYLCASSFDKSSYEQYFGPGTRLTVT.

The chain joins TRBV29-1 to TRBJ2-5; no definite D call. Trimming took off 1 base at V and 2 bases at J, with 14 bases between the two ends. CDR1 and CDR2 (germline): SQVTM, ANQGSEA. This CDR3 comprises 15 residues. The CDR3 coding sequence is TGCAGCGTTGAAGGGTTCCAAAACTCACAAGAGACCCAGTACTTC. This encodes CSVEGFQNSQETQYF.

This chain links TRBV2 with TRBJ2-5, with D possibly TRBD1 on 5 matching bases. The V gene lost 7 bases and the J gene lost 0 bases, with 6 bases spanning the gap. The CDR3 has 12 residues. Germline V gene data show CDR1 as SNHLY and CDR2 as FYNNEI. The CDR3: CASMGHQETQYF. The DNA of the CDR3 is TGTGCCAGCATGGGGCACCAAGAGACCCAGTACTTC.

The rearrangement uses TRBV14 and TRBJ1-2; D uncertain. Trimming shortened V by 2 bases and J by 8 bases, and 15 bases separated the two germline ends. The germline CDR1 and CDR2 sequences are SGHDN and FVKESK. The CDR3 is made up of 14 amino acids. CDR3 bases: TGTGCCAGCAGCCAACATGGCGCCCTAGAGGGCTACACCTTC. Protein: CASSQHGALEGYTF.

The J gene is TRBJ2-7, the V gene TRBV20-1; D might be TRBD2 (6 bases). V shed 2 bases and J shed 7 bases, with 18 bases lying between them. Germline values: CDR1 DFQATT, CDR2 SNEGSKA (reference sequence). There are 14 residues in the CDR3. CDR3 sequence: CSARLEGTSGEQYF. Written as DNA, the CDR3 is TGCAGTGCTAGATTGGAGGGGACCAGTGGGGAGCAGTACTTC.

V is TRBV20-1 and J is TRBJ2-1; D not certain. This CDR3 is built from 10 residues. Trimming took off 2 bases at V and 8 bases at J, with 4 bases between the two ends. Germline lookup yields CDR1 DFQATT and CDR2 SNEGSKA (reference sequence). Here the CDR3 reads CSARLDEQFF. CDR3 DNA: TGCAGTGCTAGATTGGATGAGCAGTTCTTC.

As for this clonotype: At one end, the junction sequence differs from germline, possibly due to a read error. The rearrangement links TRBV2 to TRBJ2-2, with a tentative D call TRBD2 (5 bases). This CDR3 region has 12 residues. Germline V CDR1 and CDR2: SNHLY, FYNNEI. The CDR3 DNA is TGTGCCAGCAGGGAAGACGCCGGGGAGCTGCTTTTT. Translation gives CASREDAGELLF.

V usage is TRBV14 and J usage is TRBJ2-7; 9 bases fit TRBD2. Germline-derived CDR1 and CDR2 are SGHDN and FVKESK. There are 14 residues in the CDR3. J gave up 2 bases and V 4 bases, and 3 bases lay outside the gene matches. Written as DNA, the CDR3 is TGTGCCAGCAGCCCTAGCGGGATCGCCTACGAGCAGTACTTC. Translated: CASSPSGIAYEQYF. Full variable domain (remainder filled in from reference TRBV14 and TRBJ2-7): EAGVTQFPSHSVIEKGQTVTLRCDPISGHDNLYWYRRVMGKEIKFLLHFVKESKQDESGMPNNRFLAERTGGTYSTLKVQPAELEDSGVYFCASSPSGIAYEQYFGPGTRLTVT.

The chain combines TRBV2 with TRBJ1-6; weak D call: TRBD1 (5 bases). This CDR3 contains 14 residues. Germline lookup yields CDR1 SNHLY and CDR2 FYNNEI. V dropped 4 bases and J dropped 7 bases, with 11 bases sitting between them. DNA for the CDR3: TGTGCCAGCAGTGTCAGGGTGGAGAATTCACCCCTCCACTTT. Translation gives CASSVRVENSPLHF.

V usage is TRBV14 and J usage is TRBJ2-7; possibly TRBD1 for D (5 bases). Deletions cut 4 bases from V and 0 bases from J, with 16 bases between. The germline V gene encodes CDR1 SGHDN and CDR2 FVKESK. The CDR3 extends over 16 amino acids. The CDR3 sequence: CASSPEGHSPSYEQYF. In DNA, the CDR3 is TGTGCCAGCAGCCCGGAAGGACACTCGCCCTCCTACGAGCAGTACTTC.

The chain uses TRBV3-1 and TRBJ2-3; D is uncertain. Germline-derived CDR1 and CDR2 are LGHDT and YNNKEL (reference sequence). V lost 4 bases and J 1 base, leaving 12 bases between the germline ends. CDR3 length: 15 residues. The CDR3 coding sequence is TGTGCCAGCAGCCTTGACATCTACGGCACAGATACGCAGTATTTT. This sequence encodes CASSLDIYGTDTQYF.

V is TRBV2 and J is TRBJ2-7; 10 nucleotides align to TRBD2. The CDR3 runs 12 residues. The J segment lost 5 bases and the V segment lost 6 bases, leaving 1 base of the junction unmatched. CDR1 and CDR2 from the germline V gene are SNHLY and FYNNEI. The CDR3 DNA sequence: TGTGCCAGCAGGGGACTAGCGAACGAGCAGTACTTC. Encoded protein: CASRGLANEQYF.